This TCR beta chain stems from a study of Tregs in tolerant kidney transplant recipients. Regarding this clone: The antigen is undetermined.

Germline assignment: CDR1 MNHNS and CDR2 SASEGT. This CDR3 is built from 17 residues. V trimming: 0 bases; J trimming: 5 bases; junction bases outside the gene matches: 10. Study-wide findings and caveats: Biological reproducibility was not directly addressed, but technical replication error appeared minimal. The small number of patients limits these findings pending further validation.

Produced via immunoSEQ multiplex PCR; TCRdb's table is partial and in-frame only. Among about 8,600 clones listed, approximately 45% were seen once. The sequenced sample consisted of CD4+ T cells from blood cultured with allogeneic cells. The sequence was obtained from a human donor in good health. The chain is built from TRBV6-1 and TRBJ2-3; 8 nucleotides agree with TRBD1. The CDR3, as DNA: TGTGCCAGCAGTGAAGCGCTTGGGCAGGGGGCCAGAGATACGCAGTATTTT. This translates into CASSEALGQGARDTQYF.